This T cell receptor (beta chain) comes out of a study of shared clonotypes between healthy human individuals. Study findings and constraints: Generally, estimated richness proved larger in naive subsets than it did in memory subsets.

The CDR3 consists of 15 residues. Germline CDR1 SGDLS, CDR2 YYNGEE. V lost 4 bases, J lost 3 bases, and 5 bases stayed unmatched. Clones were sequenced by immunoSEQ multiplex PCR, and TCRdb holds only the in-frame ones, with some missing. The data contain about 1 million clones, approximately 72% of them singletons. Regarding this clone: Its target is not known.

The clonotype originates from a young man in good health. The chain links TRBV9 to TRBJ1-4, with 8 nucleotides matching TRBD1. The specimen sequenced was memory CD4+ T cells sorted from blood. Sample subset: CD45RA-negative fraction. CDR3: CASSRQGAANEKLFF. In nucleotides, the CDR3 is TGTGCCAGCAGCAGGCAGGGGGCGGCTAATGAAAAACTGTTTTTT.